This entry lists 4 T cell receptor beta chains sequenced from one sample in a study of shared clonotypes between healthy human individuals. The naive CD8 subset, CD45RO-negative cells positively selected for CCR7, excluded terminally differentiated effector memory CD45RA+ cells. Profiling relied on immunoSEQ multiplex PCR, and the TCRdb table lists in-frame clones only, not all of them. This repertoire shows about 2 million clones, around 96% found once; its top ten account for roughly 1.2%. Sequenced sample: naive CD8+ T cells sorted from blood. Receptors originate from a young man in good health.

V and J are TRBV29-1 and TRBJ1-2; 9 nucleotides align to TRBD1. CDR3 size: 14 residues. Germline V gives CDR1 SQVTM, CDR2 ANQGSEA. Germline trimming cut 6 bases from V and 3 bases from J; bases unmatched to any gene: 8. DNA for the CDR3: TGCAGCGTCGCTACAGGGGGCGCCTACTATGGCTACACCTTC. Protein sequence: CSVATGGAYYGYTF.

For the CDR3, the DNA is TGTGCCAGCAGCTTGAGTGGTCCCTACGAGCAGTACTTC. It codes for CASSLSGPYEQYF. The chain recombines TRBV7-3 with TRBJ2-7; unclear D gene. Deletions cut 3 bases from V and 2 bases from J, with 8 bases between. CDR3 size: 13 residues. Germline V gene lookup returns CDR1 SGHTA and CDR2 FQGTGA.

This clone showed up just once. The chain couples TRBV29-1 to TRBJ2-7; 12 positions agree with TRBD2. The CDR3 has 15 amino acids. V shed 6 bases, J shed 5 bases, and the junction held 11 bases outside the gene matches. In germline, CDR1 is SQVTM, CDR2 ANQGSEA. CDR3 DNA sequence: TGCAGCGTGATACTAGCGGGAGGATCGAAGGACGAGCAGTACTTC. The encoded protein is CSVILAGGSKDEQYF.

This clone came up once. This chain joins TRBV10-2 and TRBJ1-2, with D unclear. The CDR3 spans 13 residues. The V gene's germline CDR1 is WSHSY and CDR2 SAAADI. V lost 3 bases to trimming and J lost 7 bases, with 12 bases between them. The CDR3 DNA sequence: TGCGCCAGCAGTGATAGCCAGGCCGGTGGCTACACCTTC. Protein sequence: CASSDSQAGGYTF.